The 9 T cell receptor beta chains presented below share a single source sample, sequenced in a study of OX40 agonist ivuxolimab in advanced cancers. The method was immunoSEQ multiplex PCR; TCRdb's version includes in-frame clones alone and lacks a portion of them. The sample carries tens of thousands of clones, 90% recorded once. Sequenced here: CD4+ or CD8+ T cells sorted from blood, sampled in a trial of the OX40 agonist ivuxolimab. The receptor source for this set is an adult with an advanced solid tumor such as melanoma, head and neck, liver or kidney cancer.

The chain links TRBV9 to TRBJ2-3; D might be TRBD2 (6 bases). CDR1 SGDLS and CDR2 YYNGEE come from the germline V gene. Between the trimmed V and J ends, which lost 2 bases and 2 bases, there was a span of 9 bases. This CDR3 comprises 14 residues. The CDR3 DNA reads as TGTGCCAGCAGCGTTACGGGAGCCACAGATACGCAGTATTTT. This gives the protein CASSVTGATDTQYF.

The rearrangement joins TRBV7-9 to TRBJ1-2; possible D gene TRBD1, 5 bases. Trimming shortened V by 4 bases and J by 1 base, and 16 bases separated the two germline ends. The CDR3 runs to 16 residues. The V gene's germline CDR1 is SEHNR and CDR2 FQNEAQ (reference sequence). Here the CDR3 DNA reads TGTGCCAGCAGCTCAGTGGACACGACTTATAACTATGGCTACACCTTC. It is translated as CASSSVDTTYNYGYTF.

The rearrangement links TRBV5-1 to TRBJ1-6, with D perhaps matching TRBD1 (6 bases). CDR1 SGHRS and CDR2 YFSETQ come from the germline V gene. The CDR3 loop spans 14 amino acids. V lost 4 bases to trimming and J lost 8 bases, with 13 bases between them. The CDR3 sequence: CASSIPRQDSPLHF. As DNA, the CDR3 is TGCGCCAGCAGCATCCCTCGACAGGATTCACCCCTCCACTTT.

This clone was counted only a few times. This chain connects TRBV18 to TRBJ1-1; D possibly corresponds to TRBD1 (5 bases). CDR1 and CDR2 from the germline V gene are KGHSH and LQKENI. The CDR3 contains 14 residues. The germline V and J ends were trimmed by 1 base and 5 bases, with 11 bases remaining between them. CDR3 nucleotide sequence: TGTGCCAGCTCACCACTTGTGGGGGAGACTGAAGCTTTCTTT. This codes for CASSPLVGETEAFF.

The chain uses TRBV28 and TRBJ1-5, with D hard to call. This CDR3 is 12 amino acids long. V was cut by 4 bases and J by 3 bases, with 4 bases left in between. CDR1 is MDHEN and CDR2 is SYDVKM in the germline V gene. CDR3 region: CASSSPNQPQHF. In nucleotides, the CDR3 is TGTGCCAGCAGTTCGCCCAATCAGCCCCAGCATTTT.

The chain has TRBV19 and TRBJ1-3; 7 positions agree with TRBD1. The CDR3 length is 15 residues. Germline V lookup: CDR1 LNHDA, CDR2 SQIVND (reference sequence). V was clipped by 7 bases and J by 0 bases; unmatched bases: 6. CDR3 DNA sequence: TGTGCCAGTACCCCGGGACAGACCTCTGGAAACACCATATATTTT. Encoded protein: CASTPGQTSGNTIYF.

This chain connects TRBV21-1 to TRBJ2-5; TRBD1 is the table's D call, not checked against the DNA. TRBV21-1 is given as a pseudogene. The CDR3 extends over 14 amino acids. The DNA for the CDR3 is TGTGCCAGCGAAGAACAGGCGTACCAAGAGACCCAGTACTTC. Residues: CASEEQAYQETQYF.

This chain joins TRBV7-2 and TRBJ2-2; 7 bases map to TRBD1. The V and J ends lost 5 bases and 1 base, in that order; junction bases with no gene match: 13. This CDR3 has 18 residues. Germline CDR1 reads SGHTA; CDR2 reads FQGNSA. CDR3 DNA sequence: TGTGCCAGCAGCCCCCCAGGGGGTAACCATAGGAACACCGGGGAGCTGTTTTTT. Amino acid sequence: CASSPPGGNHRNTGELFF.

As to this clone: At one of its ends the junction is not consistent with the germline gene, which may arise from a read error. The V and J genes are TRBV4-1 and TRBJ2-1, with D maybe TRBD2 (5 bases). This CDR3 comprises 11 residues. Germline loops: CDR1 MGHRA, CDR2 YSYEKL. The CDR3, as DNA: TGTGCCAGCAGCCAAGAGCGGCTTCAGTTCTTC. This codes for CASSQERLQFF.